The clone carrying this TCR beta chain has only a few counts. This entry belongs to a study of identical twins. CDR1 and CDR2 from the germline V gene are LGHNT and FRNRAP. The CDR3 spans 15 residues. V shed 6 bases and J shed 1 base, with 12 bases lying between them. Via MiXCR, TCRdb re-called the 5' RACE reads, giving one row per CDR3 protein. In the table there are about 520,000 distinct CDR3 sequences, approximately 22% of which are singletons. Only healthy Caucasians were enrolled as donors. The data were also submitted as part of a second study, on T cells expressing NK-cell markers. This second study says: The authors sequenced eight donors, of whom seven were HCMV-seropositive and one was seronegative. These same clonotypes (in several donors) also led the CD3+CD56-NKG2C+ fraction.

This TCR derives from a woman under 30 in good health. The sequenced sample was CD4+ T cells sorted from blood. This sequence joins TRBV12-5 and TRBJ2-2; D is uncertain. This CDR3 is CASGGRTWNTGELFF. For the CDR3, the DNA is TGTGCTAGTGGAGGACGGACCTGGAACACCGGGGAGCTGTTTTTT.